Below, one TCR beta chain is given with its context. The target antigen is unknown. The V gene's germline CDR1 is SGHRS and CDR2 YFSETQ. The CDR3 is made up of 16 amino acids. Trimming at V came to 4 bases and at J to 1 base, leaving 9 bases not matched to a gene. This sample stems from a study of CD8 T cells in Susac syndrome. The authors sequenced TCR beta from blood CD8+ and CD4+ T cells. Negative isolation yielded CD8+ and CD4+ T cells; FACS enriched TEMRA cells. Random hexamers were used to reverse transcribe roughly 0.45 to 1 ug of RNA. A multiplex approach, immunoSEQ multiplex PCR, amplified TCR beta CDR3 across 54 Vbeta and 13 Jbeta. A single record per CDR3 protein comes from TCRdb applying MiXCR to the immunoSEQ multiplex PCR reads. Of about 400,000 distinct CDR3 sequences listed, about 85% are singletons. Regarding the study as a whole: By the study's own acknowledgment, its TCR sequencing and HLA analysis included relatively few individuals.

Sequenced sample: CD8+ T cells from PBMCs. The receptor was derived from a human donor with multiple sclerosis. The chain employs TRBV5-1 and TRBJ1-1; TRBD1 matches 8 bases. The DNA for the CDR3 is TGCGCCAGCAGCCCCGGGACAGGAGGAGCGAACACTGAAGCTTTCTTT. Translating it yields CASSPGTGGANTEAFF.